This TCR beta chain was sequenced during a study of shared clonotypes between healthy human individuals. V shed 0 bases and J 3 bases; nucleotides not matched to a gene: 8. The CDR3 is 15 residues long. Per the germline V gene, CDR1 is GTSNPN and CDR2 is SVGIG (reference sequence). Here immunoSEQ multiplex PCR was the method, and the copy in TCRdb shows in-frame clones only, minus some. The sample includes around 690,000 clones, 90% of them seen just once. Sequencing used memory CD8+ T cells from PBMCs. Subset noted: CD45RO+ cells pooled with CCR7-negative TemRA cells. This receptor was taken from a man aged 18 to 29 in good health. Some clones in this sample may be carry-over from other donors' samples. The V gene is TRBV30, the J gene TRBJ2-7; 7 bases are a match to TRBD2. CDR3 nucleotide sequence: TGTGCCTGGAGTGTATCGGGAGGCCCTTACTACGAGCAGTACTTC. As protein: CAWSVSGGPYYEQYF.